The next 21 T cell receptor beta chains were all read from a single sample in a study of cytomegalovirus exposure and HLA in healthy donors. PCR was performed using 60 Vbeta and 13 Jbeta primers. Sequencing was performed with immunoSEQ multiplex PCR; in TCRdb, only in-frame clones are kept and a portion is missing. This sample carries approximately 180,000 clones, about 70% of them seen once, and the ten largest clones take 1.5% to 2%. The sequenced sample was PBMCs. The receptors were sampled from a woman aged 30 to 39 in good health and CMV-seronegative.

The chain couples TRBV15 to TRBJ2-7; 10 bases match TRBD1. V lost 0 bases, J lost 5 bases, and 7 bases stayed unmatched. The CDR3 is made up of 16 amino acids. Germline CDR1 is LNHNV and CDR2 is YYDKDF (reference sequence). The CDR3 reads CATSRDLGGQGHEQYF. The DNA for the CDR3 is TGTGCCACCAGCAGAGATTTGGGGGGACAGGGGCACGAGCAGTACTTC.

This rearrangement joins TRBV7-2 to TRBJ2-1; the D gene is possibly TRBD2 (6 bases). The V end lost 5 bases, the J end lost 3 bases, and 11 bases lay between the germline ends. CDR3 length: 14 residues. Germline assignment: CDR1 SGHTA and CDR2 FQGNSA. This CDR3 is CASSPRAGYNEQFF. CDR3 nucleotides: TGTGCCAGCAGCCCTAGAGCGGGCTACAATGAGCAGTTCTTC.

The chain's CDR3 is CASRAGQNQPQHF. In nucleotides, the CDR3 is TGTGCCAGCAGAGCCGGACAGAATCAGCCCCAGCATTTT. The genes are TRBV25-1 and TRBJ1-5, with D possibly matching TRBD1 (6 bases). The CDR3 runs to 13 residues. Trimming left V 6 bases short and J 4 bases short, with 10 bases between. Germline V gene lookup returns CDR1 MGHDK and CDR2 SYGVNS.

In this sample, this clone turned up once. J is TRBJ2-7 and V is TRBV18; 9 nucleotides align to TRBD2. CDR3 size: 15 residues. J gave up 2 bases and V 4 bases, and 6 bases lay outside the gene matches. Per germline, CDR1 KGHSH and CDR2 LQKENI. CDR3 region: CASSQLAGETYEQYF. The CDR3, as DNA: TGTGCCAGCTCACAATTAGCGGGGGAGACCTACGAGCAGTACTTC.

V usage is TRBV29-1 and J usage is TRBJ2-7, with 10 nucleotides matching TRBD1. Germline V gives CDR1 SQVTM, CDR2 ANQGSEA. The trim removed 7 bases at V and 1 base at J, leaving 4 bases unmatched. The CDR3 loop spans 13 amino acids. The CDR3 DNA reads TGCAGCGCCGGACAGGGGGTTTCCTACGAGCAGTACTTC. Amino acids: CSAGQGVSYEQYF.

A word on this clone: Other nucleotide sequences from this sample produce the same CDR3. The rearrangement joins TRBV4-1 to TRBJ2-1; 8 nucleotides line up with TRBD2. Germline CDR1 MGHRA, CDR2 YSYEKL. This CDR3 has 14 residues. V lost 2 bases and J lost 11; bases outside the gene matches: 8. CDR3 coding DNA: TGCGCCAGCAGCCAACAACTGGCGGGAGGTAAGCAGTTCTTC. Translation gives CASSQQLAGGKQFF.

With regard to this clone: A junction end diverges from the germline sequence, so it may reflect a read error. The genes are TRBV4-2 and TRBJ2-3; TRBD2 matches 8 bases. The CDR3 is 15 amino acids. In germline, CDR1 is LGHNA, CDR2 YNFKEQ. CDR3 sequence (DNA): TGTGCCAGTAGCCGGGGGGGCAGTCTCGCAGATACGCAGTATTTT. Amino acid sequence: CASSRGGSLADTQYF.

This clone was observed a few times. This chain links TRBV27 with TRBJ2-7, with TRBD2 identical over 8 bases. Germline CDR1 and CDR2: MNHEY and SMNVEV (reference sequence). V gave up 4 bases and J gave up 7 bases; unmatched junction bases: 15. The CDR3 contains 16 residues. CDR3 DNA: TGTGCCAGCAGTTCCCCCGGGGGGGGGCGAGCGGGAGAGCAGTACTTC. Translated: CASSSPGGGRAGEQYF.

The chain employs TRBV7-2 and TRBJ1-4, with no clear D. The length of the CDR3 is 15 residues. Trimming left V 6 bases short and J 1 base short, with 12 bases between. CDR1 is SGHTA, CDR2 FQGNSA, per germline. DNA for the CDR3: TGTGCCAGCAGGAGCGACCCGGGAACTAATGAAAAACTGTTTTTT. Translating it yields CASRSDPGTNEKLFF.

There are a few counts of this clone. The V gene is TRBV5-1, the J gene TRBJ1-1, with D hard to call. This CDR3 region has 14 residues. Germline V gives CDR1 SGHRS, CDR2 YFSETQ. The V and J ends lost 4 bases and 1 base respectively, with 11 bases between them. This CDR3 reads CASSRRERNTEAFF. The CDR3, as DNA: TGCGCCAGCAGCCGCCGTGAGAGGAACACTGAAGCTTTCTTT. The full variable domain, in which reference TRBV5-1 and TRBJ1-1 provide the parts outside the CDR3, is KAGVTQTPRYLIKTRGQQVTLSCSPISGHRSVSWYQQTPGQGLQFLFEYFSETQRNKGNFPGRFSGRQFSNSRSEMNVSTLELGDSALYLCASSRRERNTEAFFGQGTRLTVV.

J is TRBJ1-1 and V is TRBV9, with 7 bases matching TRBD1. Germline assignment: CDR1 SGDLS and CDR2 YYNGEE. The CDR3 extends over 15 amino acids. V was clipped by 3 bases and J by 1 base; unmatched bases: 6. The CDR3 region is CASSARQGSNTEAFF. The CDR3 DNA reads TGTGCCAGCAGCGCCCGACAGGGATCGAACACTGAAGCTTTCTTT.

The chain employs TRBV7-2 and TRBJ1-5, with 8 bases lining up with TRBD1. With 5 bases clipped from V and 6 bases from J, the junction kept 6 bases outside the gene matches. Germline-derived CDR1 and CDR2 are SGHTA and FQGNSA. The CDR3 runs 14 residues. The CDR3 region is CASSTGGWGQPQHF. CDR3 coding DNA: TGTGCCAGCAGCACAGGGGGTTGGGGTCAGCCCCAGCATTTT.

As regards this clone: The junction differs from germline at one of its ends, possibly a read error. The chain links TRBV5-1 to TRBJ2-5; D unclear. Germline CDR1 SGHRS, CDR2 YFSETQ. The CDR3 is 14 amino acids. The CDR3 DNA sequence: TGCGCCAGCAGCTCCCTGGCATCTGAAGAGGCCCAGTACTTC. Translating it yields CASSSLASEEAQYF.

This chain joins TRBV4-1 and TRBJ2-1, with TRBD1 identical over 12 bases. The CDR3 consists of 15 residues. The germline V gene encodes CDR1 MGHRA and CDR2 YSYEKL. J was trimmed by 9 bases and V by 5 bases; bases with no gene match: 8. The CDR3 region has the DNA TGCGCCAGCAGCAAGGGACAGGGGGCAGGTGGTGAGCAGTTCTTC. This sequence encodes CASSKGQGAGGEQFF.

The chain joins TRBV19 to TRBJ2-3, with D maybe TRBD2 (7 bases). The V and J ends lost 10 bases and 5 bases respectively, with 25 bases between them. The V gene's germline CDR1 is LNHDA and CDR2 SQIVND (reference sequence). The CDR3 spans 16 residues. The CDR3 DNA is TGTGCCACCCGGACGACCAGCGGGGAGGGGGGAGATACGCAGTATTTT. Protein product: CATRTTSGEGGDTQYF.

This clone was recorded a few times. V and J are TRBV6-5 and TRBJ1-2, with D possibly TRBD1 on 6 matching bases. V lost 7 bases and J 1 base, leaving 10 bases between the germline ends. Germline V lookup: CDR1 MNHEY, CDR2 SVGAGI. The CDR3 totals 13 residues. Here the CDR3 DNA reads TGTGCCAGCACCAAGGACAGTAACTATGGCTACACCTTC. The encoded protein is CASTKDSNYGYTF.

Of note for this clone: The junction departs from the called germline gene at one end, perhaps through a read error. CDR3 loop: CASSEGGLAGGNEQFF. The CDR3, as DNA: TGTGCCAGCAGCGAAGGGGGACTAGCGGGAGGAAATGAGCAGTTCTTC. This chain links TRBV2 with TRBJ2-1, with TRBD2 matching over 15 bases. The CDR3 totals 16 residues. Germline CDR1 SNHLY, CDR2 FYNNEI.

The V and J genes are TRBV14 and TRBJ1-3; D uncertain. V was pared by 4 bases and J by 0 bases, with 16 bases between. CDR3 length equals 17 residues. Germline assignment: CDR1 SGHDN and CDR2 FVKESK. CDR3 DNA sequence: TGTGCCAGCAGCCGAGGGTCCGCCGAACCCTCTGGAAACACCATATATTTT. Translating it yields CASSRGSAEPSGNTIYF.

The chain combines TRBV25-1 with TRBJ1-4; the match to TRBD1 covers 7 bases. With 8 bases clipped from V and 8 bases from J, the junction kept 11 bases outside the gene matches. This CDR3 has 14 amino acids. Germline V gives CDR1 MGHDK, CDR2 SYGVNS. CDR3 amino acids: CASGNRGLREKLFF. The DNA for the CDR3 is TGTGCCAGCGGTAACAGGGGTTTGAGAGAAAAACTGTTTTTT. Based on the CDR3 plus reference TRBV25-1 and TRBJ1-4, the full variable domain is EADIYQTPRYLVIGTGKKITLECSQTMGHDKMYWYQQDPGMELHLIHYSYGVNSTEKGDLSSESTVSRIRTEHFPLTLESARPSHTSQYLCASGNRGLREKLFFGSGTQLSVL.

The J gene is TRBJ1-5, the V gene TRBV18; unclear D gene. The CDR3 is 13 amino acids. CDR1 and CDR2 from the germline V gene are KGHSH and LQKENI. V was trimmed by 6 bases and J by 0 bases, leaving 6 bases between them. CDR3 residues: CASSQNSNQPQHF. CDR3 nucleotides: TGTGCCAGCTCCCAAAATAGCAATCAGCCCCAGCATTTT.

The V gene is TRBV5-4, the J gene TRBJ1-2; D not resolved. The CDR3 is 15 residues long. Germline CDR1 and CDR2: SGHNT and YYREEE (reference sequence). The V end was cut by 3 bases, the J end by 4 bases, with 16 bases between. The CDR3: CASSSPLEFGYGYTF. CDR3 sequence (DNA): TGTGCCAGCAGCTCCCCTCTAGAATTTGGCTATGGCTACACCTTC.